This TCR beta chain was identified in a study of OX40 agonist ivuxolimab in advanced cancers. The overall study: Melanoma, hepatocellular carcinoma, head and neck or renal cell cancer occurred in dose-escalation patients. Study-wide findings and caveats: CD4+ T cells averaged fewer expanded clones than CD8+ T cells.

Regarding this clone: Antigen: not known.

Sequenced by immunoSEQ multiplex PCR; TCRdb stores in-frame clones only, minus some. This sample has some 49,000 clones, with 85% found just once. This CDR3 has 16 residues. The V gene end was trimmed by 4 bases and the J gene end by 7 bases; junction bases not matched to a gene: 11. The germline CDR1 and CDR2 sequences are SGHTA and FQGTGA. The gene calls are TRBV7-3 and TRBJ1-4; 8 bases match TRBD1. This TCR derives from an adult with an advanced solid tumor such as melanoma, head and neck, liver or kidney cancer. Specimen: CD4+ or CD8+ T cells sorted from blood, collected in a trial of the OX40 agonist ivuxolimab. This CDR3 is CASSSDRERVCEKLFF. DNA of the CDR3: TGTGCCAGCAGCTCGGACAGGGAAAGGGTTTGTGAAAAACTGTTTTTT.